These 18 T cell receptor beta chains came from one sample sequenced in a study of T cells in Graves' hyperthyroidism and ophthalmopathy. RNA transcripts were the template for amplifying TCR beta CDR3 regions. The study used the HTBI primer set for a first-round RT-PCR of the TCR CDR3. In TCRdb, the multiplex PCR reads were re-called with MiXCR into one record per CDR3 protein. Among under 550,000 distinct CDR3 sequences listed, roughly an eighth were seen once. Specimen: blood. These receptors were taken from a woman younger than 35 with Graves' hyperthyroidism.

The sample holds many counts of this clonotype. The rearrangement joins TRBV18 to TRBJ2-7; TRBD1 is a possible D gene (5 bases). The CDR3 consists of 13 residues. The V and J ends lost 10 bases and 1 base respectively, with 14 bases between them. Germline loops: CDR1 KGHSH, CDR2 LQKENI. The CDR3 protein is CATSDGQSYEQYF. The DNA of the CDR3 is TGTGCCACCAGTGACGGACAATCCTACGAGCAGTACTTC.

On this clonotype: Mismatch with germline at one junction end may stem from a read error. The V gene is TRBV20-1, the J gene TRBJ2-7; D might be TRBD2 (6 bases). The germline gives CDR1 DFQATT, CDR2 SNEGSKA (reference sequence). This CDR3 contains 15 residues. CDR3 in amino acids: CSASPRTISSNEQYF. The CDR3 DNA reads as TGCAGTGCTAGTCCTAGGACTATCTCCTCCAACGAGCAGTACTTC.

This clonotype was seen ten or more times. The chain joins TRBV13 to TRBJ2-7; 14 bases match TRBD2. This CDR3 is built from 18 residues. With V trimmed by 5 bases and J by 2 bases, 11 bases remained unmatched. The germline V gene has CDR1 PRHDT and CDR2 FYEKMQ (reference sequence). The CDR3 sequence: CASSHKGLAGVSPYEQYF. CDR3 in DNA: TGTGCCAGCAGCCACAAGGGACTAGCGGGAGTTAGCCCCTACGAGCAGTACTTC.

This clonotype has only a few counts. This chain links TRBV7-9 with TRBJ2-2; 9 positions match TRBD1. V was clipped by 9 bases and J by 6 bases; unmatched bases: 2. This CDR3 is built from 12 residues. Germline loops: CDR1 SEHNR, CDR2 FQNEAQ (reference sequence). CDR3 sequence (DNA): TGTGCCAGGGACAGGGGACCCGGGGAGCTGTTTTTT. Protein: CARDRGPGELFF.

At least ten counts were recorded for this clonotype. This chain joins TRBV2 and TRBJ2-1, with D possibly TRBD1 on 5 matching bases. Germline assignment: CDR1 SNHLY and CDR2 FYNNEI. There are 12 residues in the CDR3. V lost 7 bases to trimming and J lost 4 bases, with 8 bases between them. The CDR3: CASKPGYNEQFF. DNA of the CDR3: TGTGCCAGCAAACCAGGGTACAATGAGCAGTTCTTC.

This clonotype was detected ten times or more. The V gene is TRBV12-3 or TRBV12-4, the J gene TRBJ1-2; perhaps TRBD1 as D (6 bases). The V end lost 0 bases, the J end lost 5 bases, and 13 bases lay between the germline ends. The CDR3 is 15 residues long. In DNA, the CDR3 is TGTGCCAGCAGTTTAGCTAGTGGGGGCTGGTATGGCTACACCTTC. It codes for CASSLASGGWYGYTF.

Many counts were recorded for this clonotype. The V and J genes are TRBV27 and TRBJ2-4; possibly TRBD1 or TRBD2 for D (5 bases each). V was clipped by 2 bases and J by 4 bases, with 12 bases between them. Germline CDR1 reads MNHEY; CDR2 reads SMNVEV (reference sequence). The CDR3 is 15 amino acids. The CDR3 coding sequence is TGTGCCAGCAGTTTAAACCGGGACGGAAAAAACATTCAGTACTTC. Protein product: CASSLNRDGKNIQYF.

Many counts were recorded for this clonotype. The rearrangement uses TRBV12-3 or TRBV12-4 and TRBJ1-2, with TRBD1 as a possible D gene (6 bases). V lost 7 bases to trimming and J lost 0 bases, with 12 bases between them. This CDR3 contains 14 residues. CDR3 DNA: TGTGCCAGCACCCCGACAGGACCTAACTATGGCTACACCTTC. Protein sequence: CASTPTGPNYGYTF.

This clonotype was picked up many times. The chain recombines TRBV28 with TRBJ2-5, with TRBD2 matching 8 bases. This CDR3 is built from 17 residues. The germline V gene has CDR1 MDHEN and CDR2 SYDVKM. V gave up 3 bases and J gave up 5 bases; unmatched junction bases: 14. The chain's CDR3 is CASSFLSGIGGRETQYF. The DNA of the CDR3 is TGTGCCAGCAGTTTTCTTAGCGGGATAGGGGGTCGGGAGACCCAGTACTTC.

This clonotype was counted ten times or more. The chain is built from TRBV6-1 and TRBJ2-7, with 8 bases matching TRBD2. The CDR3 totals 14 residues. Germline V gene data show CDR1 as MNHNS and CDR2 as SASEGT. V shed 2 bases, J shed 3 bases, and the junction held 3 bases outside the gene matches. This chain's CDR3 is CASSETSGDYEQYF. The CDR3 DNA sequence: TGTGCCAGCAGTGAAACTAGCGGCGACTACGAGCAGTACTTC.

This clonotype was found many times. The chain joins TRBV20-1 to TRBJ1-2; possible D gene TRBD1, 6 bases. The germline gives CDR1 DFQATT, CDR2 SNEGSKA (reference sequence). This CDR3 contains 12 residues. V lost 6 bases and J 4 bases, leaving 12 bases between the germline ends. CDR3 nucleotides: TGCAGTGCCATAGGACAGACCTATGGCTACACCTTC. Translating gives CSAIGQTYGYTF.

This clonotype was seen at least ten times. The rearrangement links TRBV12-3 or TRBV12-4 to TRBJ1-2; D is unresolved. The CDR3 extends over 11 amino acids. With 6 bases removed from V and 6 bases from J, the gap between germline ends came to 8 bases. In nucleotides, the CDR3 is TGTGCCAGCAGCCCTGGTCATGGCTACACCTTC. Protein sequence: CASSPGHGYTF.

The chain uses TRBV7-9 and TRBJ2-3, with 14 bases aligning to TRBD2. There are 18 residues in the CDR3. V trimming: 3 bases; J trimming: 4 bases; junction bases outside the gene matches: 9. The germline V gene encodes CDR1 SEHNR and CDR2 FQNEAQ (reference sequence). DNA of the CDR3: TGTGCCAGCAGCTTCCGGTCGGGACTAGCGGGAGAGCCAGATACGCAGTATTTT. Translating it yields CASSFRSGLAGEPDTQYF.

This clonotype was found a few times. This rearrangement joins TRBV19 to TRBJ1-1; 10 nucleotides match TRBD1. The CDR3 runs to 15 residues. The germline V gene has CDR1 LNHDA and CDR2 SQIVND (reference sequence). With 4 bases clipped from V and 8 bases from J, the junction kept 10 bases outside the gene matches. CDR3 nucleotide sequence: TGTGCCAGTAGTACTACGGGCCGGACAGGGGGAGAAGCTTTCTTT. Translation gives CASSTTGRTGGEAFF.

This clonotype was counted ten times or more. This chain connects TRBV5-5 to TRBJ2-7; 10 nucleotides agree with TRBD1. Germline loops: CDR1 SGHKS, CDR2 YYEKEE (reference sequence). V shed 7 bases and J 7 bases; nucleotides not matched to a gene: 5. This CDR3 comprises 12 residues. The CDR3 bases are TGTGCCAGCCGACAGGGGGCTCGAGAGCAGTACTTC. Residues: CASRQGAREQYF.

The rearrangement joins TRBV6-2 or TRBV6-3 to TRBJ1-4, with TRBD1 identical over 8 bases. This CDR3 spans 18 amino acids. Unmatched junction bases numbered 10, after V lost 0 bases and J lost 4 bases. Germline V gene data show CDR1 as MNHEY and CDR2 as SVGEGT. CDR3 in amino acids: CASSYSTAGQGFNEKLFF. In DNA, the CDR3 is TGTGCCAGCAGTTACTCGACCGCCGGACAGGGCTTTAATGAAAAACTGTTTTTT.

In its sample, this clonotype was seen many times. The chain is built from TRBV28 and TRBJ2-7; D might be TRBD2 (7 bases). CDR3 length equals 16 residues. Per the germline V gene, CDR1 is MDHEN and CDR2 is SYDVKM. V lost 8 bases, J lost 7 bases, and 27 bases lay in between. The CDR3 nucleotides read TGTGCCAGCGGGTCCCAAAGGGGGAGGGCCGTGGGGGAGCAGTACTTC. Its translation: CASGSQRGRAVGEQYF.

This clonotype was seen a handful of times. This sequence may be a read error, since a much larger clone differs from it by one base. This sequence joins TRBV30 and TRBJ1-2; 7 bases align to TRBD1. The CDR3 has 13 amino acids. The germline gives CDR1 GTSNPN, CDR2 SVGIG (reference sequence). With V trimmed by 5 bases and J by 8 bases, 11 bases remained unmatched. CDR3 amino acids: CAWGRDSRAGYTF. The CDR3 nucleotides read TGTGCCTGGGGCCGGGACAGCCGAGCGGGCTACACCTTC.